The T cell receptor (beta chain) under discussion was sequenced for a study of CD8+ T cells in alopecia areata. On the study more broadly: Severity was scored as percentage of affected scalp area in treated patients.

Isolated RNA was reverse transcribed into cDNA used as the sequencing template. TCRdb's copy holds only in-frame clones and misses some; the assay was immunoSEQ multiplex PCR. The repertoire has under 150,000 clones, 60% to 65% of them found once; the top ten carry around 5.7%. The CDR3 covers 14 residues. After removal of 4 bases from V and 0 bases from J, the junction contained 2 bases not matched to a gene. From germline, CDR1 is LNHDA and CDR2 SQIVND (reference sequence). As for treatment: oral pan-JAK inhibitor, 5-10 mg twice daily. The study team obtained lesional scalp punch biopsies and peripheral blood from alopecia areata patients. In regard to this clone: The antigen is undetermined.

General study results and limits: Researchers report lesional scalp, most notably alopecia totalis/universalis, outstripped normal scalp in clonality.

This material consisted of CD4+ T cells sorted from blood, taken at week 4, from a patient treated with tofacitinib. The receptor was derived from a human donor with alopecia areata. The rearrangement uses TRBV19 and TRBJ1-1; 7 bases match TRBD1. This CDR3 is CASSTDRVNTEAFF. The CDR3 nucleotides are TGTGCCAGTAGTACCGACAGGGTGAACACTGAAGCTTTCTTT. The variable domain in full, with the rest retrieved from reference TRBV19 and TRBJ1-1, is DGGITQSPKYLFRKEGQNVTLSCEQNLNHDAMYWYRQDPGQGLRLIYYSQIVNDFQKGDIAEGYSVSREKKESFPLTVTSAQKNPTAFYLCASSTDRVNTEAFFGQGTRLTVV.